The 17 T cell receptor beta chains listed next were all sequenced from one sample in a study of shared clonotypes between healthy human individuals. Profiling relied on immunoSEQ multiplex PCR, and the TCRdb table lists in-frame clones only, not all of them. This repertoire shows around 2.1 million clones, around 93% found once; its top ten account for around 1.7%. Terminally differentiated effector memory CD45RA+ cells were excluded from the naive CD8 cells, which were CD45RO-negative and positively selected for CCR7. Sequences were obtained from naive CD8+ T cells from PBMCs. The receptors were gathered from a man aged 18-30 years in good health. Some clones in this sample may be carry-over from other donors' samples.

Remarks on this clone: In the same sample, other DNA sequences code for this CDR3. This chain links TRBV11-2 with TRBJ2-1, with 7 bases lining up with TRBD1. The length of the CDR3 is 15 residues. V shed 1 base and J 4 bases; nucleotides not matched to a gene: 4. The germline gives CDR1 SGHAT, CDR2 FQNNGV. The CDR3 coding sequence is TGTGCCAGCAGCTTAGTAGGGGGCGGTTACAATGAGCAGTTCTTC. It encodes CASSLVGGGYNEQFF. Full variable domain (remainder filled in from reference TRBV11-2 and TRBJ2-1): EAGVAQSPRYKIIEKRQSVAFWCNPISGHATLYWYQQILGQGPKLLIQFQNNGVVDDSQLPKDRFSAERLKGVDSTLKIQPAKLEDSAVYLCASSLVGGGYNEQFFGPGTRLTVL.

The chain recombines TRBV6-6 with TRBJ1-1, with D unresolved. V lost 6 bases, J lost 2 bases, and 10 bases lay in between. The CDR3 totals 13 residues. Germline V gene data show CDR1 as MNHNY and CDR2 as SVGAGI (reference sequence). The CDR3 here is CASSRTDNTEAFF. The CDR3 nucleotides are TGTGCCAGCAGCCGGACGGACAACACTGAAGCTTTCTTT.

In nucleotides, the CDR3 is TGTGCCAGCAGCACCTACCGGGACAGGGTACGAGAGACCCAGTACTTC. Its protein product is CASSTYRDRVRETQYF. This chain links TRBV28 with TRBJ2-5; TRBD1 agrees at 9 bases. The CDR3 consists of 16 residues. Germline CDR1 is MDHEN and CDR2 is SYDVKM. Germline trimming cut 6 bases from V and 4 bases from J; bases unmatched to any gene: 12.

The chain combines TRBV27 with TRBJ2-1; 13 bases line up with TRBD2. The germline V gene encodes CDR1 MNHEY and CDR2 SMNVEV (reference sequence). J was trimmed by 2 bases and V by 1 base; bases with no gene match: 5. The CDR3 is 18 residues long. The CDR3 here is CASSLFGGLAGTYNEQFF. DNA of the CDR3: TGTGCCAGCAGTTTATTCGGGGGACTAGCGGGGACCTACAATGAGCAGTTCTTC.

This rearrangement joins TRBV6-1 to TRBJ1-4; no reliable D call. There are 12 residues in the CDR3. Germline CDR1 and CDR2: MNHNS and SASEGT. Trimming removed 11 bases from V and 8 bases from J, with 15 bases in between. The CDR3 DNA follows: TGTGCCTCTTGGCAGTTGAGGGAAAAACTGTTTTTT. Its translation: CASWQLREKLFF.

The rearrangement links TRBV6-5 to TRBJ2-5; D not certain. Germline loops: CDR1 MNHEY, CDR2 SVGAGI. V was trimmed by 7 bases and J by 5 bases, leaving 2 bases between them. The CDR3 has 9 residues. CDR3 bases: TGTGCCAGCACCGAGACCCAGTACTTC. Translation gives CASTETQYF.

This clone has only a few counts. This sequence joins TRBV5-3 and TRBJ1-1; D not certain. TRBV5-3 belongs to the ORF category, with a function that is uncertain. The V end was cut by 0 bases, the J end by 1 base, with 7 bases between. This CDR3 contains 14 residues. The CDR3 DNA reads TGTGCCAGAAGCTTGGGACACTCGAACACTGAAGCTTTCTTT. Protein product: CARSLGHSNTEAFF.

Details on this clone: This may be a read error: a much more frequent sequence differs by one nucleotide. The sample has other DNA sequences that encode this CDR3 too. V is TRBV11-1 and J is TRBJ2-7; D is uncertain. This CDR3 is 13 amino acids long. The germline V gene has CDR1 SGHAT and CDR2 FQDESV (reference sequence). V lost 1 base, J lost 2 bases, and 6 bases lay in between. The CDR3 nucleotides are TGTGCCAGCAGCTTAGGGCAGACCTACGAGCAGTACTTC. Its protein product is CASSLGQTYEQYF.

The J gene is TRBJ2-3, the V gene TRBV27, with 8 nucleotides matching TRBD1. Trimming at V came to 5 bases and at J to 4 bases, leaving 8 bases not matched to a gene. The CDR3 is made up of 15 amino acids. Germline V CDR1 and CDR2: MNHEY, SMNVEV (reference sequence). The DNA for the CDR3 is TGTGCCAGCAGTCCAAGGACAGGGTACCCAGATACGCAGTATTTT. It codes for CASSPRTGYPDTQYF.

The chain couples TRBV5-4 to TRBJ2-1; no clear D. Trimming took 7 bases from V and 14 from J, leaving 22 bases between them. The CDR3 is 13 amino acids. Germline CDR1 SGHNT, CDR2 YYREEE (reference sequence). The CDR3, as DNA: TGTGCCAGCGGAGATGACCGTATGAGTGTAGAGTTCTTC. This gives the protein CASGDDRMSVEFF.

The genes are TRBV7-9 and TRBJ2-7, with 12 bases fitting TRBD2. The V and J ends lost 5 bases and 5 bases, in that order; junction bases with no gene match: 7. Germline-derived CDR1 and CDR2 are SEHNR and FQNEAQ (reference sequence). CDR3 length equals 15 residues. The DNA of the CDR3 is TGTGCCAGCAGCCTGCTAGCGGGAGGGAGGAACGAGCAGTACTTC. It yields the protein CASSLLAGGRNEQYF. Full variable domain (outside the CDR3, taken from reference TRBV7-9 and TRBJ2-7): DTGVSQNPRHKITKRGQNVTFRCDPISEHNRLYWYRQTLGQGPEFLTYFQNEAQLEKSRLLSDRFSAERPKGSFSTLEIQRTEQGDSAMYLCASSLLAGGRNEQYFGPGTRLTVT.

This chain joins TRBV16 and TRBJ2-3; 7 nucleotides line up with TRBD2. The V gene end was trimmed by 0 bases and the J gene end by 2 bases; junction bases not matched to a gene: 5. This CDR3 has 16 residues. Germline V gives CDR1 KGHSY, CDR2 FQNENV. The CDR3, as DNA: TGTGCCAGCAGCCAATCCCGAGCGGGGACCACAGATACGCAGTATTTT. Protein: CASSQSRAGTTDTQYF. Together with reference TRBV16 and TRBJ2-3, the CDR3 gives the full variable domain: GEEVAQTPKHLVRGEGQKAKLYCAPIKGHSYVFWYQQVLKNEFKFLISFQNENVFDETGMPKERFSAKCLPNSPCSLEIQATKLEDSAVYFCASSQSRAGTTDTQYFGPGTRLTVL.

CDR3 region: CASSAGGVSGAEAFF. In nucleotides, the CDR3 is TGTGCCAGCAGCGCGGGGGGGGTCTCGGGCGCTGAAGCTTTCTTT. The chain links TRBV7-6 to TRBJ1-1; TRBD1 might be the D (5 bases). V lost 5 bases and J 6 bases, leaving 19 bases between the germline ends. This CDR3 comprises 15 residues. The V gene's germline CDR1 is SGHVS and CDR2 FNYEAQ.

This clone has just one count. This chain joins TRBV30 and TRBJ2-1, with D perhaps matching TRBD1 or TRBD2 (5 bases each). Germline assignment: CDR1 GTSNPN and CDR2 SVGIG (reference sequence). CDR3 size: 11 residues. Trimming left V 2 bases short and J 9 bases short, with 8 bases between. CDR3 nucleotides: TGTGCCTGGAGTCGGGGCACTGAGCAGTTCTTC. It yields the protein CAWSRGTEQFF. Full variable domain (rest looked up from reference TRBV30 and TRBJ2-1): SQTIHQWPATLVQPVGSPLSLECTVEGTSNPNLYWYRQAAGRGLQLLFYSVGIGQISSEVPQNLSASRPQDRQFILSSKKLLLSDSGFYLCAWSRGTEQFFGPGTRLTVL.

The gene calls are TRBV29-1 and TRBJ2-1; D uncertain. Germline-derived CDR1 and CDR2 are SQVTM and ANQGSEA. This CDR3 comprises 14 residues. The germline V and J ends were trimmed by 2 bases and 4 bases, with 12 bases remaining between them. CDR3 in amino acids: CSVETQRIYNEQFF. CDR3 DNA: TGCAGCGTTGAAACCCAGAGAATATACAATGAGCAGTTCTTC.

DNA of the CDR3: TGTGCCAGCACCCGGGGGGGCGACACTGAAGCTTTCTTT. Translation gives CASTRGGDTEAFF. The chain carries TRBV9 and TRBJ1-1, with D possibly being TRBD1 (6 bases). The ends were cut back, 6 bases at V and 3 bases at J, with 12 bases in the middle. Germline V lookup: CDR1 SGDLS, CDR2 YYNGEE. This CDR3 is 13 amino acids long.

This clone was found a few times. The chain joins TRBV19 to TRBJ1-1; the D is unclear. The CDR3 extends over 10 amino acids. Trimming took 6 bases from V and 10 from J, leaving 9 bases between them. Germline V CDR1 and CDR2: LNHDA, SQIVND (reference sequence). The CDR3 DNA reads TGTGCCAGTAGGGGCGGAGGAGCTTTCTTT. Its translation is CASRGGGAFF.